The 10 T cell receptor beta chains below come from one sample, sequenced in a study of blood T cell repertoires in COVID-19. Clones were sequenced by immunoSEQ multiplex PCR, and TCRdb holds only the in-frame ones, with some missing. The data contain some 130,000 clones, around 87% of them singletons. Source material: peripheral blood. The receptors shown here come from a woman aged 60-75 years with acute or convalescent COVID-19.

The chain employs TRBV6-1 and TRBJ1-5; D unresolved. Trimming cost V 1 base and J 7 bases, with 8 bases left between them. This CDR3 has 13 residues. Germline V gene lookup returns CDR1 MNHNS and CDR2 SASEGT. The CDR3: CASSEVSRQPQHF. The CDR3 nucleotides read TGTGCCAGCAGTGAAGTTTCGAGGCAGCCCCAGCATTTT.

This chain links TRBV3-1 (or the pseudogene TRBV3-2) with TRBJ2-3, with D possibly matching TRBD2 (5 bases). There are 13 residues in the CDR3. Trimming left V 5 bases short and J 1 base short, with 7 bases between. Per the germline V gene, CDR1 is LGHDT and CDR2 is YNNKEL (reference sequence). The CDR3 sequence: CASSARGTDTQYF. The CDR3 DNA reads as TGTGCCAGCAGCGCGCGGGGCACAGATACGCAGTATTTT.

The chain combines TRBV29-1 with TRBJ1-1; 7 positions agree with TRBD1. Per the germline V gene, CDR1 is SQVTM and CDR2 is ANQGSEA. Germline trimming cut 4 bases from V and 10 bases from J; bases unmatched to any gene: 6. The CDR3 loop spans 11 amino acids. The CDR3 bases are TGCAGCGTTGGACAGGGTTGGGGAGCTTTCTTT. Translated, it gives CSVGQGWGAFF. The complete variable domain, with remaining parts taken from reference TRBV29-1 and TRBJ1-1, reads SAVISQKPSRDICQRGTSLTIQCQVDSQVTMMFWYRQQPGQSLTLIATANQGSEATYESGFVIDKFPISRPNLTFSTLTVSNMSPEDSSIYLCSVGQGWGAFFGQGTRLTVV.

The rearrangement joins TRBV23-1 to TRBJ1-5, with 7 bases that match TRBD1. TRBV23-1 is designated an ORF whose function remains uncertain. The CDR3 is 15 residues long. V trimming: 11 bases; J trimming: 3 bases; junction bases outside the gene matches: 13. The DNA for the CDR3 is TGCGCCGGCTACAGGGGTCCCAATCCCAATCAGCCCCAGCATTTT. Translating gives CAGYRGPNPNQPQHF.

Here the CDR3 DNA reads TGTGCCAGCAGTGCAGCCAGGAACTATGGCTACACCTTC. Protein sequence: CASSAARNYGYTF. The rearrangement uses TRBV2 and TRBJ1-2; no firm D call. The V end was cut by 4 bases, the J end by 2 bases, with 8 bases between. The CDR3 contains 13 residues. The V gene's germline CDR1 is SNHLY and CDR2 FYNNEI.

The V gene is TRBV12-3 or TRBV12-4, the J gene TRBJ2-1; possibly TRBD1 for D (6 bases). The CDR3 runs 13 residues. V was clipped by 1 base and J by 6 bases, with 7 bases between them. Written as DNA, the CDR3 is TGTGCCAGCAGTTTAGGCAGGGGCAATGAGCAGTTCTTC. It is translated as CASSLGRGNEQFF.

The rearrangement joins TRBV18 to TRBJ2-5, with D perhaps TRBD1 (5 bases). CDR1 and CDR2 from the germline V gene are KGHSH and LQKENI. The CDR3 spans 13 residues. V was cut by 3 bases and J by 5 bases, with 10 bases left in between. The CDR3 region has the DNA TGTGCCAGCTCACCGCAACAGGTGGAGACCCAGTACTTC. It is translated as CASSPQQVETQYF. Full variable domain (missing parts from reference TRBV18 and TRBJ2-5): NAGVMQNPRHLVRRRGQEARLRCSPMKGHSHVYWYRQLPEEGLKFMVYLQKENIIDESGMPKERFSAEFPKEGPSILRIQQVVRGDSAAYFCASSPQQVETQYFGPGTRLLVL.

The V call is TRBV21-1, the J call TRBJ2-5; TRBD1 is the table's D call, not checked against the DNA. TRBV21-1 is flagged as a pseudogene. The CDR3 runs to 16 residues. CDR3 in DNA: TGTGCCAGCAGCGCAGGATTACAGGGCCCCCAAGAGACCCAGTACTTC. Translation gives CASSAGLQGPQETQYF.

The rearrangement links TRBV5-6 to TRBJ1-2; no clear D gene. Germline V lookup: CDR1 SGHDT, CDR2 YYEEEE. Trimming cost V 5 bases and J 5 bases, with 19 bases left between them. The CDR3 is made up of 15 amino acids. For the CDR3, the DNA is TGTGCCAGCAGTCCCTTAATGACTGTATCTTATGGCTACACCTTC. Translating it yields CASSPLMTVSYGYTF.

This clone was detected only once. The chain is built from TRBV16 and TRBJ1-5; perhaps TRBD1 as D (6 bases). This CDR3 has 14 residues. Germline V gene sequence: CDR1 KGHSY, CDR2 FQNENV. V was trimmed by 8 bases and J by 3 bases, leaving 14 bases between them. CDR3 nucleotides: TGTGCCAGCGTCGGACAGCCAAACAATCAGCCCCAGCATTTT. It translates to CASVGQPNNQPQHF.